These T cell receptor beta chains were read from a single sample in a study of spatial heterogeneity in lung cancer. From the 5' RACE reads, TCRdb called clonotypes with MiXCR, one entry per CDR3 protein. The sample records some 87,000 distinct CDR3 sequences, about 9.4% being singletons. Here the sequenced sample was PBMCs, taken at surgery. Receptors originate from a male donor with early-stage non-small cell lung cancer. CDR3s leave out the opening cysteine and the closing phenylalanine or tryptophan. Expanded clones get a size class; other rows say once, few or many, or leave the size out.

>15|many|TRBJ2-1|TRBV24-1
ATSDLQAGGEYNEQF
>12|-|TRBJ1-2|TRBV21-1
ASSKGQPPNGYT
>12|few|TRBJ1-2|TRBV4-2
ASGKTGGSYGYT
>17|few|TRBJ2-1|TRBV21-1
ASSKALGLAGVFYNEQF
>12|-|TRBJ2-2|TRBV5-1
ASSLDQNTGELF
>11|-|TRBJ1-2|TRBV6-2/TRBV6-3
ASSYKGRNGYT
>13|-|TRBJ1-5|TRBV5-1
ASTPSRGPRQPQH
>13|many|TRBJ2-7|TRBV28
ASSSWTSGKAKQY
>12|many|TRBJ2-3|TRBV9
ASSVGRGADTQY
>13|many|TRBJ1-2|TRBV18
ASSPLEGINYGYT
>14|-|TRBJ2-7|TRBV6-2/TRBV6-3
ASSRPTSGSSYEQY
>13|-|TRBJ1-2|TRBV7-2
ASSQGGARNYGYT
>10|many|TRBJ2-5|TRBV29-1
SAGQGQETQY
>13|-|TRBJ2-6|TRBV6-2/TRBV6-3
ASLRDSSGANVLT
>11|-|TRBJ2-2|TRBV7-9
ASSSPWGEELF
>10|many|TRBJ1-6|TRBV20-1
SARDRNSPLH
>12|few|TRBJ1-6|TRBV7-2
ASSLVKGNSPLH
>12|once|TRBJ2-5|TRBV5-1
ASSLVYEQETQY
>11|-|TRBJ2-3|TRBV15
ATSRENTDTQY
>10|many|TRBJ2-2|TRBV5-1
ASGDSTGELF
>14|many|TRBJ2-5|TRBV3-1
ASSQGQGVGQETQY
>13|many|TRBJ2-5|TRBV28
ASSLTGQGEGTQY
>12|many|TRBJ2-1|TRBV19
ASSTWSSYNEQF
>13|few|TRBJ2-6|TRBV5-4
ASRGGIAGANVLT
>13|-|TRBJ2-3|TRBV6-2/TRBV6-3
ASSGWKAYTDTQY
>12|many|TRBJ2-5|TRBV11-2
ASSLGGTGETQY
>11|-|TRBJ2-1|TRBV20-1
SAWTSGTNEQF
>13|-|TRBJ1-1|TRBV6-5
ASSSRTGSNTEAF
>13|many|TRBJ1-1|TRBV5-1
ASSSGQGAYTEAF
>14|few|TRBJ2-3|TRBV7-8
ASSLSGYPSTDTQY
>14|few|TRBJ2-3|TRBV5-4
ASSWISGSRADTQY
>14|many|TRBJ2-2|TRBV10-2
ASSEYWPPNTGELF
>16|few|TRBJ2-5|TRBV7-2
ASSLAASGGAFGETQY
>11|-|TRBJ2-5|TRBV29-1
SVERVERETQY
>13|-|TRBJ2-3|TRBV7-9
ASSFEGYSTDTQY
>11|many|TRBJ2-7|TRBV5-1
ASSLPDSREQY
>18|-|TRBJ2-3|TRBV2
ASSDRGTSGRAFTKDTQY
>13|few|TRBJ2-1|TRBV5-1
ASSDPGEGYNEQF
>13|few|TRBJ2-6|TRBV7-9
ASSLDGSGANVLT
>13|few|TRBJ1-2|TRBV3-1
ASSQDGRNYYGYT
>12|many|TRBJ2-1|TRBV14
ASSRQTTNNEQF
>12|many|TRBJ2-5|TRBV29-1
SVEVPGLQETQY
>10|-|TRBJ1-2|TRBV5-4
ASSLDNYGYT
>12|few|TRBJ1-2|TRBV5-1
ASSLGGQSYGYT
>11|-|TRBJ2-7|TRBV4-1
ASSQDTGRMQY
>14|-|TRBJ2-2|TRBV11-1
ASSLGQAILSGELF
>12|few|TRBJ1-2|TRBV5-6
ASSLGTANYGYT
>12|-|TRBJ2-7|TRBV20-1
SARTSGGRAEQY
>13|few|TRBJ2-3|TRBV20-1
SAGPSGGLTDTQY
>12|-|TRBJ2-7|TRBV23-1
ASSQSGREGEQY
>13|-|TRBJ2-7|TRBV28
ASSSPPGQGSRLN
>12|-|TRBJ2-4|TRBV2
ASSDRQGENIQY
>12|many|TRBJ1-4|TRBV10-3
AISGTDRAEKLF
>12|many|TRBJ2-7|TRBV28
ASSLGGGAREQY
>11|many|TRBJ2-1|TRBV5-1
ASSSTLWGEQF
>17|few|TRBJ2-1|TRBV7-9
ASSFAALAGGRAYNEQF
>13|-|TRBJ2-2|TRBV28
ASSRSGTETGELF
>10|many|TRBJ2-1|TRBV29-1
SVEDRRTKQF
>16|few|TRBJ2-2|TRBV2
ASSAGSVVQLNTGELF
>12|-|TRBJ2-1|TRBV5-1
ASTQLAGKDEQF